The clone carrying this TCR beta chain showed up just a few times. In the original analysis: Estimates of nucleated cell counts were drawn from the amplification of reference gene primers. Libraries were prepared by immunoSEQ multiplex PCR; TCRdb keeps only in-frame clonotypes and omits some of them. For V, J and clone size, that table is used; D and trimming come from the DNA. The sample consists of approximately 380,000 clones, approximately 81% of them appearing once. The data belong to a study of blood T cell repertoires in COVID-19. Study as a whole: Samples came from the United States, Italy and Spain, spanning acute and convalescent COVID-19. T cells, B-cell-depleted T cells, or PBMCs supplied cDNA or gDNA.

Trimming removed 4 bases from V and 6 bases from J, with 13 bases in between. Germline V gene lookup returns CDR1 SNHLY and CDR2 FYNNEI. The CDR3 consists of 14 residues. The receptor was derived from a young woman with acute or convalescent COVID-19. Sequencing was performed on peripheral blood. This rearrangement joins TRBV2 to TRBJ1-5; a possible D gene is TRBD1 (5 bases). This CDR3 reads CASSAGEEGQPQHF. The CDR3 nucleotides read TGTGCCAGCAGTGCGGGGGAAGAGGGTCAGCCCCAGCATTTT.